In this sample, the clone carrying this T cell receptor (beta chain) turned up many times. Its specificity is unknown. This specimen comes from a study of human T cells and chemical hapten exposure. TCRdb reprocessed the RACE reads with MiXCR, giving one entry per CDR3 protein. The sample yields 85,000 to 100,000 distinct CDR3 sequences, roughly an eighth seen once. Germline values: CDR1 MNHNS, CDR2 SASEGT. CDR3 length equals 18 residues. V dropped 2 bases and J dropped 1 base, with 20 bases sitting between them. Study-wide findings and caveats: Sensitizing to DPC left TCRs with a frequency above 1 in 1000 unaltered.

Time point described: patch test 1, 2 weeks after DPC sensitization. Treatment of the sample: therapeutic diphenylcyclopropenone sensitization with weekly scalp DPC. The sequence derives from a woman between 40 and 55 years old with alopecia areata. Some clones in this sample may be carry-over from other donors' samples. The sequences come from whole blood, collected in connection with sensitization to the hapten diphenylcyclopropenone (DPC). The chain links TRBV6-1 to TRBJ2-5; tentative D call: TRBD1 (6 bases). The CDR3 DNA reads as TGTGCCAGCAGTGAAACCCGGACAGCCAGGGCCCTCCAAGAGACCCAGTACTTC. Encoded protein: CASSETRTARALQETQYF.